One TCR beta chain is described in this entry. Profiling relied on immunoSEQ multiplex PCR, and the TCRdb table lists in-frame clones only, not all of them. The data hold 30,000 to 40,000 clones, with over 85% observed a single time. V lost 1 base and J 7 bases, leaving 7 bases between the germline ends. Per the germline V gene, CDR1 is LGHNA and CDR2 is YNFKEQ. The CDR3 has 13 residues. The record originates from a study of T cell changes during pregnancy in multiple sclerosis. This sequence joins TRBV4-2 and TRBJ2-2, with D maybe TRBD1 (5 bases). The sequence derives from a female donor in good health, enrolled as a control in a pregnancy study. The source material was CD4+ T cells from peripheral blood mononuclear cells, sampled after pregnancy. The CDR3 nucleotides read TGTGCCAGCAGCCAAGTCAGGGACGGGGAGCTGTTTTTT. It codes for CASSQVRDGELFF.